This record concerns one T cell receptor beta chain sequence. This clone was detected once. Its cognate antigen has yet to be identified. There are no base qualities to consult, and no much larger clone falls within one base. These data are taken from a study of chemoradiotherapy in HPV16-positive cancers (dated by TCRdb to 2021 to 2024). Study-wide context: Functional T-cell assays on cells from two HPV16-positive patients defined candidate HPV-specific T-cell clones and common TCR motifs. The study asked whether T-cell immunity to the HPV oncoproteins E6 and E7 changes during chemoradiotherapy and whether this immunity affects survival. TCR repertoires from around 80 patients with HPV-related cancers were then used to track the candidate HPV-specific TCRs and motifs.

Repertoires were sampled multiple times during chemoradiotherapy, which allowed clonal expansion in the tumor microenvironment to be followed. The library relied on the immunoSEQ multiplex PCR assay. This immuneACCESS table, as held by TCRdb, lists in-frame sequences with V and J called but not all clones. Of the missing ones, under half trace to an unresolved V gene in checked studies; the others have no known cause. The sample table holds nearly 5,500 clones, of which 89% were seen once. Under 2.5% of the sample is held by the ten biggest clonotypes. General study outcomes and caveats: Improved recurrence-free survival in HPV16-positive patients was associated with expansion of HPV-responsive T cells during chemoradiotherapy. The survival association was reported for HPV16-positive patients, and the functional definition of HPV-specific T cells was derived from only a couple of HPV16-positive patients. Expansion of candidate HPV-specific clones and E7-related TCR motifs was observed in the tumor microenvironment during treatment, whereas no such expansion was observed for non-HPV-specific T cells.

The source is a human donor with HPV-associated anogenital cancer. The sample was blood, taken from a patient who underwent chemoradiotherapy.

The CDR3 amino acid sequence is: CASRLGTGTYEQYF. The nucleotide sequence is given as TGTGCCAGCAGATTGGGAACTGGGACCTACGAGCAGTACTTC. The rearranged chain carries TRBV13 and TRBJ2-7; the D gene identity is not certain. Inclusive of the bounding cysteine and phenylalanine, the CDR3 is 14 residues long. Kept here is only the CDR3 DNA, which spans 42 bases and is read in frame from base 1. CDR1 PRHDT and CDR2 FYEKMQ are derived from the germline V gene (reference sequence). The V end loses 6 bases and the J end loses 2 bases, and a stretch of 14 bases separates them. The full variable domain, with segments outside the CDR3 supplied by the reference TRBV13 and TRBJ2-7 proteins, appears as AAGVIQSPRHLIKEKRETATLKCYPIPRHDTVYWYQQGPGQDPQFLISFYEKMQSDKGSIPDRFSAQQFSDYHSELNMSSLELGDSALYFCASRLGTGTYEQYFGPGTRLTVT.